These 23 T cell receptor beta chains share one sample of origin, sequenced in a study of shared clonotypes between healthy human individuals. Profiled with immunoSEQ multiplex PCR; TCRdb holds only in-frame clones, not every one. The sample shows roughly 2 million clones, approximately 94% of them seen only once. Sequences were obtained from naive CD4+ T cells sorted from blood. This sample's subset: CD45RA+ positively selected. These receptors were taken from a man between 18 and 29 years old in good health.

The J gene is TRBJ2-2, the V gene TRBV5-6; no clear D gene. Germline V gives CDR1 SGHDT, CDR2 YYEEEE. Between the trimmed V and J ends, which lost 0 bases and 4 bases, there was a span of 4 bases. CDR3 size: 13 residues. The CDR3 DNA reads as TGTGCCAGCAGCTTGGTACTCACCGGGGAGCTGTTTTTT. Amino acids: CASSLVLTGELFF.

The V gene is TRBV7-9, the J gene TRBJ2-3; TRBD1 is a possible D gene (6 bases). This CDR3 region has 15 residues. V was cut by 2 bases and J by 3 bases, with 12 bases left in between. Germline assignment: CDR1 SEHNR and CDR2 FQNEAQ (reference sequence). The CDR3 DNA follows: TGTGCCAGCAGCTTATCTGGGACAAGAACAGATACGCAGTATTTT. Translation gives CASSLSGTRTDTQYF. Full variable domain (rest looked up from reference TRBV7-9 and TRBJ2-3): DTGVSQNPRHKITKRGQNVTFRCDPISEHNRLYWYRQTLGQGPEFLTYFQNEAQLEKSRLLSDRFSAERPKGSFSTLEIQRTEQGDSAMYLCASSLSGTRTDTQYFGPGTRLTVL.

Regarding this clone: This sample also contains other DNA sequences that code for the same CDR3. The gene calls are TRBV5-1 and TRBJ2-5, with 7 bases lining up with TRBD2. This CDR3 has 14 residues. Germline V CDR1 and CDR2: SGHRS, YFSETQ. J lost 5 bases, V lost 0 bases, and 4 bases had no gene match. CDR3 bases: TGCGCCAGCAGCTTGGACGGGGGAGGGGAGACCCAGTACTTC. It is translated as CASSLDGGGETQYF.

This sequence joins TRBV5-6 and TRBJ2-3; D possibly corresponds to TRBD1 (6 bases). Germline CDR1 and CDR2: SGHDT and YYEEEE. The CDR3 covers 16 residues. V was shortened by 2 bases and J by 0 bases, with 13 bases between the two germline ends. CDR3 in amino acids: CASSFQGISSTDTQYF. The CDR3 region has the DNA TGTGCCAGCAGCTTTCAGGGGATATCTAGCACAGATACGCAGTATTTT. Variable domain in full (rest from reference TRBV5-6 and TRBJ2-3): DAGVTQSPTHLIKTRGQQVTLRCSPKSGHDTVSWYQQALGQGPQFIFQYYEEEERQRGNFPDRFSGHQFPNYSSELNVNALLLGDSALYLCASSFQGISSTDTQYFGPGTRLTVL.

The chain has TRBV6-6 and TRBJ1-1, with D unresolved. Germline V gives CDR1 MNHNY, CDR2 SVGAGI (reference sequence). The V gene lost 4 bases and the J gene lost 0 bases, with 9 bases spanning the gap. CDR3 size: 14 residues. The CDR3 reads CASSWEEVNTEAFF. In nucleotides, the CDR3 is TGTGCCAGCAGTTGGGAAGAGGTGAACACTGAAGCTTTCTTT.

The chain couples TRBV6-5 to TRBJ2-3; D is unresolved. The length of the CDR3 is 16 residues. V was shortened by 3 bases and J by 0 bases, with 13 bases between the two germline ends. CDR1 is MNHEY and CDR2 is SVGAGI in the germline V gene. CDR3 coding DNA: TGTGCCAGCAGTTATGGACGGCCGACTAGCACAGATACGCAGTATTTT. Translated: CASSYGRPTSTDTQYF.

The rearrangement joins TRBV27 to TRBJ2-7; 9 nucleotides match TRBD1. The germline CDR1 and CDR2 sequences are MNHEY and SMNVEV (reference sequence). V lost 2 bases to trimming and J lost 3 bases; unmatched junction nucleotides: 8. CDR3 length: 16 residues. For the CDR3, the DNA is TGTGCCAGCAGTTTACCACGGGACAGGGTGGACTACGAGCAGTACTTC. Its translation: CASSLPRDRVDYEQYF.

This chain uses TRBV7-6 with TRBJ1-4; possibly TRBD1 for D (5 bases). V was cut by 1 base and J by 8 bases, with 14 bases left in between. CDR3 length equals 15 residues. Per the germline V gene, CDR1 is SGHVS and CDR2 is FNYEAQ. CDR3 nucleotide sequence: TGTGCCAGCAGCTTAGTAGGGGAGGGGAACGAAAAACTGTTTTTT. This gives the protein CASSLVGEGNEKLFF.

The gene calls are TRBV19 and TRBJ2-7, with 13 bases aligning to TRBD2. The CDR3 length is 17 residues. CDR1 is LNHDA, CDR2 SQIVND, per germline (reference sequence). Trimming removed 7 bases from V and 2 bases from J; junction bases left unmatched: 11. The CDR3 sequence is CASTRSGLAGQTYEQYF. CDR3 sequence (DNA): TGTGCCAGTACCCGGTCGGGACTAGCGGGACAGACCTACGAGCAGTACTTC.

This clone was counted a few times. V is TRBV7-9 and J is TRBJ1-2; possible D gene TRBD1, 5 bases. V lost 5 bases, J lost 3 bases, and 16 bases lay in between. CDR3 length equals 15 residues. Per germline, CDR1 SEHNR and CDR2 FQNEAQ (reference sequence). The CDR3 DNA reads TGTGCCAGCAGCCCTGGAAGTGGGGCTTACTATGGCTACACCTTC. This sequence encodes CASSPGSGAYYGYTF.

The CDR3 DNA is TGTGCCTGGAGTTTACTAGCGGGAGAGTCAGATACGCAGTATTTT. This codes for CAWSLLAGESDTQYF. This chain uses TRBV30 with TRBJ2-3, with 11 bases aligning to TRBD2. Germline trimming cut 2 bases from V and 4 bases from J; bases unmatched to any gene: 5. CDR1 and CDR2 from the germline V gene are GTSNPN and SVGIG (reference sequence). The CDR3 runs to 15 residues.

The rearrangement uses TRBV19 and TRBJ1-4; D not resolved. In germline, CDR1 is LNHDA, CDR2 SQIVND (reference sequence). V shed 4 bases and J shed 4 bases, with 1 base lying between them. The CDR3 consists of 11 residues. CDR3 in amino acids: CASSSNEKLFF. For the CDR3, the DNA is TGTGCCAGTAGTAGTAATGAAAAACTGTTTTTT.

The chain carries TRBV27 and TRBJ1-1, with D perhaps TRBD1 (6 bases). The CDR3 is made up of 14 amino acids. Germline loops: CDR1 MNHEY, CDR2 SMNVEV (reference sequence). Trimming removed 10 bases at V and 0 bases at J, with 15 bases between. CDR3: CATRYGTMNTEAFF. CDR3 sequence (DNA): TGTGCCACTCGATACGGGACAATGAACACTGAAGCTTTCTTT.

The J gene is TRBJ2-3, the V gene TRBV29-1; D call uncertain. Germline CDR1 SQVTM, CDR2 ANQGSEA. There are 12 residues in the CDR3. With 3 bases removed from V and 2 bases from J, the gap between germline ends came to 6 bases. In nucleotides, the CDR3 is TGCAGCGTTGACTTCGCCACAGATACGCAGTATTTT. Its translation is CSVDFATDTQYF.

The chain recombines TRBV7-2 with TRBJ2-3; 10 positions agree with TRBD2. With V trimmed by 3 bases and J by 4 bases, 10 bases remained unmatched. Per germline, CDR1 SGHTA and CDR2 FQGNSA. The CDR3 sequence is 17 residues long. The CDR3 here is CASSLGSLAGRADTQYF. In DNA, the CDR3 is TGTGCCAGCAGCTTGGGGTCACTAGCGGGAAGGGCAGATACGCAGTATTTT.

J is TRBJ2-7 and V is TRBV28, with D possibly being TRBD2 (7 bases). V was trimmed by 8 bases and J by 2 bases, leaving 16 bases between them. The CDR3 length is 14 residues. CDR1 and CDR2 from the germline V gene are MDHEN and SYDVKM. CDR3 sequence reads: CASLGGAPTYEQYF. In nucleotides, the CDR3 is TGTGCCAGCCTGGGGGGGGCTCCCACCTACGAGCAGTACTTC.

The chain has TRBV6-1 and TRBJ2-2; a weak D match, TRBD1 (6 bases). Deletions cut 3 bases from V and 5 bases from J, with 13 bases between. This CDR3 region has 15 residues. Germline lookup yields CDR1 MNHNS and CDR2 SASEGT. CDR3 coding DNA: TGTGCCAGCAGTGATACCCGAAGGGGGACCGGGGAGCTGTTTTTT. Translated, it gives CASSDTRRGTGELFF.

With respect to this clone: Other DNA sequences within the sample encode an identical CDR3. V gene TRBV18 combines with J gene TRBJ2-2, with D unclear. The CDR3 length is 11 residues. Germline V gives CDR1 KGHSH, CDR2 LQKENI. V was cut by 4 bases and J by 5 bases, with 2 bases left in between. The CDR3 coding sequence is TGTGCCAGCTCACGGACCGGGGAGCTGTTTTTT. Translation: CASSRTGELFF.

This sequence joins TRBV30 and TRBJ1-6; perhaps TRBD1 as D (6 bases). CDR1 is GTSNPN, CDR2 SVGIG, per germline (reference sequence). The CDR3 runs to 16 residues. V was shortened by 3 bases and J by 2 bases, with 14 bases between the two germline ends. CDR3 bases: TGTGCCTGGAGCAGAGGCAGGGGACCCTATAATTCACCCCTCCACTTT. This encodes CAWSRGRGPYNSPLHF.

This chain uses TRBV18 with TRBJ2-1; TRBD2 aligns across 11 bases. V was pared by 6 bases and J by 9 bases, with 13 bases of the junction left unmatched. CDR1 KGHSH and CDR2 LQKENI come from the germline V gene. This CDR3 has 16 residues. The CDR3 is CASSQLTSGAGGEQFF. DNA of the CDR3: TGTGCCAGCTCCCAACTGACTAGCGGGGCAGGGGGTGAGCAGTTCTTC.

As to this clone: This sample also contains other DNA sequences that code for the same CDR3. This sequence joins TRBV6-5 and TRBJ2-7; 9 nucleotides match TRBD1. The CDR3 covers 15 residues. After removal of 6 bases from V and 2 bases from J, the junction contained 8 bases not matched to a gene. Looked up from germline, CDR1 is MNHEY and CDR2 is SVGAGI. The CDR3 spells CASSPSGTGTYEQYF. CDR3 DNA: TGTGCCAGCAGCCCATCCGGGACAGGGACCTACGAGCAGTACTTC.

Details on this clone: The sample holds other DNA sequences that translate to the same CDR3. The chain joins TRBV19 to TRBJ2-7, with a possible D match to TRBD1 (5 bases). The CDR3 consists of 13 residues. Trimming shortened V by 1 base and J by 3 bases, and 7 bases separated the two germline ends. CDR1 is LNHDA, CDR2 SQIVND, per germline (reference sequence). The DNA of the CDR3 is TGTGCCAGTAGTATAGCAGGGCGCTACGAGCAGTACTTC. Protein product: CASSIAGRYEQYF.

CDR3 sequence (DNA): TGTGCCAGCAGTGAAGGCCGAACGGCAACTAATGAAAAACTGTTTTTT. Translating it yields CASSEGRTATNEKLFF. The chain recombines TRBV25-1 with TRBJ1-4; no clear D. CDR1 MGHDK and CDR2 SYGVNS come from the germline V gene. The CDR3 is made up of 16 amino acids. Trimming left V 2 bases short and J 0 bases short, with 10 bases between. The full variable domain, its missing parts supplied by reference TRBV25-1 and TRBJ1-4, is EADIYQTPRYLVIGTGKKITLECSQTMGHDKMYWYQQDPGMELHLIHYSYGVNSTEKGDLSSESTVSRIRTEHFPLTLESARPSHTSQYLCASSEGRTATNEKLFFGSGTQLSVL.